These T cell receptor beta chains were read from a single sample in a study of blood T cell repertoires in COVID-19. Measured with immunoSEQ multiplex PCR; TCRdb has only the in-frame clones, and not every one. The sample holds roughly 380,000 clones, around nine tenths seen once. The specimen sequenced was peripheral blood. Source of these receptors: a woman aged 40 to 50 with COVID-19, enrolled during active disease. The CDR3 runs from the conserved cysteine through the conserved F or W. Each record gives: D gene, J gene, V gene, clone size, CDR3 protein, CDR3 DNA. D genes are given only for firm matches. Clone sizes are given selectively: once, few, many, or a class where the clone is expanded.

NA	TRBJ2-3	TRBV4-3	NA	CASSQERFGGATQNTQYF	TGCGCCAGCAGCCAAGAAAGATTTGGGGGGGCGACACAAAATACGCAGTATTTT
TRBD2	TRBJ2-4	TRBV6-5	NA	CASSYTAGGPNIQYF	TGTGCCAGCAGTTACACGGCGGGAGGGCCAAACATTCAGTACTTC
NA	TRBJ2-2	TRBV5-1	once	CASSPLSPFAGELFF	TGCGCCAGCAGCCCATTGTCCCCATTTGCCGGGGAGCTGTTTTTT
TRBD1	TRBJ2-1	TRBV18	once	CASSPGQGRNEQFF	TGTGCCAGCTCACCGGGACAGGGCCGCAATGAGCAGTTCTTC
NA	TRBJ1-1	TRBV19	NA	CASSPSRGMGAFF	TGTGCCAGTAGTCCGAGCAGGGGTATGGGTGCTTTCTTT
NA	TRBJ2-3	TRBV2	once	CASSENGRGPLGTDTQYF	TGTGCCAGCAGTGAAAATGGCAGGGGACCTTTGGGGACAGATACGCAGTATTTT
NA	TRBJ1-2	TRBV5-1	NA	CASSLLGDGYTF	TGCGCCAGCAGCTTGTTAGGGGATGGCTACACCTTC
NA	TRBJ2-6	TRBV28	NA	CASSVVGSGSGANVLTF	TGTGCCAGCAGCGTGGTGGGCAGCGGCTCTGGGGCCAACGTCCTGACTTTC
NA	TRBJ2-1	TRBV3-1/TRBV3-2	NA	CASSQPPKIALYNEQFF	TGTGCCAGCAGCCAACCTCCTAAGATAGCGCTGTACAATGAGCAGTTCTTC
NA	TRBJ1-6	TRBV14	NA	CASSQEAHNSPLHF	TGTGCCAGCAGCCAAGAGGCCCATAATTCACCCCTCCACTTT
NA	TRBJ2-7	TRBV7-2	NA	CASSLDRGYEQYF	TGTGCCAGCAGCTTGGATCGCGGCTACGAGCAGTACTTC
NA	TRBJ1-2	TRBV10-3	once	CAISVDRLNYGYTF	TGTGCCATCAGTGTCGACAGATTAAACTATGGCTACACCTTC
NA	TRBJ1-5	TRBV3-1/TRBV3-2	NA	CASSQQGGRYQPQHF	TGTGCCAGCAGCCAACAAGGGGGACGGTATCAGCCCCAGCATTTT
NA	TRBJ1-1	TRBV10-3	NA	CAISVDGNTEAFF	TGTGCCATCAGTGTAGATGGGAACACTGAAGCTTTCTTT
NA	TRBJ1-1	TRBV28	NA	CASSLMALEAFF	TGTGCCAGCAGTTTAATGGCCCTTGAAGCTTTCTTT
TRBD1	TRBJ1-1	TRBV10-3	NA	CAISGQGNTEAFF	TGTGCCATCAGTGGACAGGGGAACACTGAAGCTTTCTTT
TRBD1	TRBJ1-2	TRBV10-3	NA	CAISGQGGYGYTF	TGTGCCATCAGTGGACAGGGAGGCTATGGCTACACCTTC
TRBD1	TRBJ1-1	TRBV7-2	NA	CASSSDRGGTEAFF	TGTGCCAGCAGCTCGGACAGGGGTGGCACTGAAGCTTTCTTT
TRBD2	TRBJ2-7	TRBV19	NA	CASSTTGTSVYEQYF	TGTGCCAGTAGTACCACCGGGACTAGCGTCTACGAGCAGTACTTC
NA	TRBJ2-2	TRBV6-5	NA	CASRLAAANTGELFF	TGTGCCAGCAGGTTAGCGGCCGCGAACACCGGGGAGCTGTTTTTT